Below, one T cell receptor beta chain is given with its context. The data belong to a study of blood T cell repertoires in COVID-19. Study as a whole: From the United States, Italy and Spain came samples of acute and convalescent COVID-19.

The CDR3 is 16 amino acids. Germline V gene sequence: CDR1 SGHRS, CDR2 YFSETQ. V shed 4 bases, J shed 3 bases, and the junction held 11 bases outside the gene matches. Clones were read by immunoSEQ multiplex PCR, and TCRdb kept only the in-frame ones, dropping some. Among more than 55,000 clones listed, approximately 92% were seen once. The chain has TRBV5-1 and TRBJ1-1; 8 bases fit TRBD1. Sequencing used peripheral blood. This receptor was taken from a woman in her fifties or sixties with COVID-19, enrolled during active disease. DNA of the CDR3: TGCGCCAGCAGCCCGTCGGCAGGGGGCGTTTACACTGAAGCTTTCTTT. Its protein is CASSPSAGGVYTEAFF.